What follows are 13 T cell receptor beta chains derived from one specimen sequenced in a study of T-cell reconstitution after alpha-beta-depleted transplantation in children (dated by TCRdb to the mid-2010s). The treatment or condition tag for this specimen amounts to: allogeneic hematopoietic cell transplantation with graft depleted of TCRalphabeta T cells and CD19 B cells. Library construction relied on PCR. Instrument used: Illumina HiSeq 2500. Molecular barcoding was employed in the preparation of TCR libraries, with unique molecular identifiers being used to normalize TCRbeta repertoire quantification. TCRdb itself trimmed the public reads at Q25 with fastp, ran MiXCR and retained productive beta chains. Rows are combined by CDR3 protein, so each entry shows the most common genes and DNA. This sample holds fewer than 750,000 distinct CDR3 sequences; under 25% were observed only once. The top ten constitute 11% to 15% of the sample.

The source material was PBMCs, mostly from graft donor cells, sampled 360 days after TCRalphabeta/CD19-depleted stem cell transplant. These receptors were obtained from a boy under two years old who had a stem cell transplant for acute myeloid leukemia, so the T cells may come from the graft donor.

This clonotype has ten or more counts. The CDR3 nucleotides are TGTGCCAGCAGCCCAGACGAAAAACTGTTTTTT. Translation: CASSPDEKLFF. The chain has TRBV12-3 or TRBV12-4 and TRBJ1-4; D gene ambiguous. The CDR3 length is 11 residues. V lost 6 bases, J lost 8 bases, and 7 bases lay in between.

The chain combines TRBV6-1 with TRBJ1-1; D gene ambiguous. Trimming took 2 bases from V and 8 from J, leaving 12 bases between them. This CDR3 comprises 13 residues. Germline CDR1 reads MNHNS; CDR2 reads SASEGT. CDR3 DNA: TGTGCCAGCAGTGAACAGCCCTCCCGCGAAGCTTTCTTT. This codes for CASSEQPSREAFF.

This clonotype was detected only a few times. The chain uses TRBV6-1 and TRBJ1-2, with a weak D call TRBD1 (5 bases). Trimming stripped 7 bases from V and 2 bases from J, with 14 bases between. Germline CDR1 and CDR2: MNHNS and SASEGT. This CDR3 has 14 residues. CDR3 in DNA: TGTGCCAGCATGGTTCAGGGATCGAACTATGGCTACACCTTC. Translation gives CASMVQGSNYGYTF.

V usage is TRBV5-1 and J usage is TRBJ1-2; D remains ambiguous. This CDR3 contains 15 residues. Trimming left V 3 bases short and J 5 bases short, with 17 bases between. Germline CDR1 and CDR2: SGHRS and YFSETQ. The CDR3 bases are TGCGCCAGCAGCTACATTGGACCGCGCTTATATGGCTACACCTTC. It encodes CASSYIGPRLYGYTF. Full variable domain (rest looked up from reference TRBV5-1 and TRBJ1-2): KAGVTQTPRYLIKTRGQQVTLSCSPISGHRSVSWYQQTPGQGLQFLFEYFSETQRNKGNFPGRFSGRQFSNSRSEMNVSTLELGDSALYLCASSYIGPRLYGYTFGSGTRLTVV.

J is TRBJ1-2 and V is TRBV6-5; TRBD1 might be the D (5 bases). The CDR3 sequence is 16 residues long. Trimming shortened V by 3 bases and J by 1 base, and 15 bases separated the two germline ends. Germline V lookup: CDR1 MNHEY, CDR2 SVGAGI. The DNA of the CDR3 is TGTGCCAGCAGTTATCAGGGCACCGGACTTAACTATGGCTACACCTTC. Amino acids: CASSYQGTGLNYGYTF.

This clonotype was counted ten times or more. The chain has TRBV28 and TRBJ2-5, with 14 bases identical to TRBD2. Germline assignment: CDR1 MDHEN and CDR2 SYDVKM. The CDR3 spans 21 residues. V lost 0 bases to trimming and J lost 7 bases; unmatched junction nucleotides: 19. CDR3 coding DNA: TGTGCCAGCAGTTTATGGTCTATACGTCGGGGACTAGCGGGGGTATCGTGGACCCAGTACTTC. Amino acid sequence: CASSLWSIRRGLAGVSWTQYF.

This clonotype was seen a few times. The chain is built from TRBV12-3 or TRBV12-4 and TRBJ1-1; 7 bases agree with TRBD1. The V and J ends lost 6 bases and 7 bases, in that order; junction bases with no gene match: 11. The CDR3 loop spans 14 amino acids. Written as DNA, the CDR3 is TGTGCCAGCAGGGGTGGGACAGCCTGGGATGAAGCTTTCTTT. This codes for CASRGGTAWDEAFF.

The V call is TRBV12-3 or TRBV12-4, the J call TRBJ2-7; 7 nucleotides agree with TRBD1. There are 13 residues in the CDR3. V was clipped by 6 bases and J by 0 bases; unmatched bases: 2. CDR3 nucleotide sequence: TGTGCCAGCAGAACAGGGGTCTCCTACGAGCAGTACTTC. Translated, it gives CASRTGVSYEQYF.

There are many counts of this clonotype. The chain has TRBV20-1 and TRBJ1-2; D unclear. V lost 3 bases and J 4 bases, leaving 9 bases between the germline ends. CDR3 size: 12 residues. Germline loops: CDR1 DFQATT, CDR2 SNEGSKA (reference sequence). The CDR3 spells CSASRQTYGYTF. DNA for the CDR3: TGCAGTGCTAGCAGGCAGACCTATGGCTACACCTTC.

This clonotype was detected many times. This chain joins TRBV20-1 and TRBJ2-2; TRBD2 aligns across 7 bases. With 6 bases clipped from V and 8 bases from J, the junction kept 15 bases outside the gene matches. From germline, CDR1 is DFQATT and CDR2 SNEGSKA (reference sequence). This CDR3 is built from 15 residues. CDR3 sequence reads: CSATLSGGGVGELFF. CDR3 nucleotides: TGCAGTGCCACCCTCAGTGGGGGGGGAGTAGGGGAGCTGTTTTTT.

V usage is TRBV7-9 and J usage is TRBJ1-4, with 7 nucleotides matching TRBD1. Germline CDR1 SEHNR, CDR2 FQNEAQ (reference sequence). V lost 3 bases, J lost 3 bases, and 7 bases stayed unmatched. The length of the CDR3 is 16 residues. The DNA of the CDR3 is TGTGCCAGCAGCTTCCAGGGGGTCCTCGCTAATGAAAAACTGTTTTTT. It yields the protein CASSFQGVLANEKLFF.

The V call is TRBV20-1, the J call TRBJ2-1, with TRBD2 matching over 12 bases. The CDR3 is 15 residues long. Per germline, CDR1 DFQATT and CDR2 SNEGSKA (reference sequence). V was clipped by 3 bases and J by 8 bases; unmatched bases: 8. The CDR3 is CSARVGLAGRYEQFF. The CDR3 DNA reads TGCAGTGCTAGGGTAGGACTAGCGGGAAGGTATGAGCAGTTCTTC.

The V call is TRBV29-1, the J call TRBJ1-1; TRBD1 is a possible D gene (6 bases). The germline V gene has CDR1 SQVTM and CDR2 ANQGSEA. The V end lost 7 bases, the J end lost 1 base, and 13 bases lay between the germline ends. This CDR3 comprises 13 residues. The CDR3 sequence: CSAPGGQNTEAFF. In DNA, the CDR3 is TGCAGCGCCCCCGGGGGACAGAACACTGAAGCTTTCTTT.